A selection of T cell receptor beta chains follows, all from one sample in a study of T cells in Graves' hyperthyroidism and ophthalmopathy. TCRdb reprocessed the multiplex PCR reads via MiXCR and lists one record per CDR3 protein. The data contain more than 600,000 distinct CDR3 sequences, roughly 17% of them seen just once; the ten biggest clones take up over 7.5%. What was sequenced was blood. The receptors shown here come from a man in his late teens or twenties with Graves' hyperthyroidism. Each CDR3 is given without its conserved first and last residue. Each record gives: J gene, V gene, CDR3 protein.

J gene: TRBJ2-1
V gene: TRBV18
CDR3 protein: ASSPAPANEQF

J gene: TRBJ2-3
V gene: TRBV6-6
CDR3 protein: ASSYPDTQY

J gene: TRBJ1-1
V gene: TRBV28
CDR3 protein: ASSLWASGSSNTEAF

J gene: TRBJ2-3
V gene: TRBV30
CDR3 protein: AWSVRDRGTDTQY

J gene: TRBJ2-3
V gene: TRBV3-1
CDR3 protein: ASSQEPLGWGDTQY

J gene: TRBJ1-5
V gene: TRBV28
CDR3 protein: ASSGQAGSQPQH

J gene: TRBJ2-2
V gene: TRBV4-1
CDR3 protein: ASSQEEGAPPGELF

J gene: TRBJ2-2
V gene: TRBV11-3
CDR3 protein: ASSLVGRTGELF

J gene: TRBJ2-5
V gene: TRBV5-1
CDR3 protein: ASSPQRAQETQY

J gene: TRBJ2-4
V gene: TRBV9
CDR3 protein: ASSPTVGNIQY

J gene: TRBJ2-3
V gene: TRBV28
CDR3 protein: ASSSPRLAGSTDTQY

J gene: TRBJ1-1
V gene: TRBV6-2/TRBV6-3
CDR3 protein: ASSYPWTLLRTEAF

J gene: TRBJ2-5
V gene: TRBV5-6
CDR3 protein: ASSRRGRSVQETQY

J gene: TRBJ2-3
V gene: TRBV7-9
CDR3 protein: ASSGRLAGVPDTQY

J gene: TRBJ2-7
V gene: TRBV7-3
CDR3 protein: ASSSSGAGEQY